The entry below gives a single T cell receptor (beta chain) sequence along with its context. The antigen remains unidentified. The sample belongs to a study of cytomegalovirus exposure and HLA in healthy donors. The CDR3 is 14 amino acids. CDR1 GTSNPN and CDR2 SVGIG come from the germline V gene (reference sequence). The V gene lost 7 bases and the J gene lost 1 base, with 13 bases spanning the gap. 13 Jbeta primers and 60 Vbeta primers were used for the PCR. Measured with immunoSEQ multiplex PCR; TCRdb has only the in-frame clones, and not every one. The repertoire includes under 200,000 clones, about 77% of them detected once, and 2% to 2.5% sits in the top ten. Study-wide results and caveats: Association of a missense DCLRE1C variant with TCR beta V- and J-gene trimming was reported in a later analysis. Roughly even sequencing depth across donors was the assumption behind the presence/absence analyses. Earlier results showed most TCR beta V segments being productive about 90% or about 30% of the time. Available immune exposure information covered CMV serostatus only.

The chain combines TRBV30 with TRBJ2-2; the D gene is possibly TRBD1 (6 bases). Specimen: PBMCs. This sequence originates from a man aged 55 to 70 in good health and CMV-seronegative. CDR3 bases: TGTGCCTACAGACAGGCCCTGAACACCGGGGAGCTGTTTTTT. Translating gives CAYRQALNTGELFF.